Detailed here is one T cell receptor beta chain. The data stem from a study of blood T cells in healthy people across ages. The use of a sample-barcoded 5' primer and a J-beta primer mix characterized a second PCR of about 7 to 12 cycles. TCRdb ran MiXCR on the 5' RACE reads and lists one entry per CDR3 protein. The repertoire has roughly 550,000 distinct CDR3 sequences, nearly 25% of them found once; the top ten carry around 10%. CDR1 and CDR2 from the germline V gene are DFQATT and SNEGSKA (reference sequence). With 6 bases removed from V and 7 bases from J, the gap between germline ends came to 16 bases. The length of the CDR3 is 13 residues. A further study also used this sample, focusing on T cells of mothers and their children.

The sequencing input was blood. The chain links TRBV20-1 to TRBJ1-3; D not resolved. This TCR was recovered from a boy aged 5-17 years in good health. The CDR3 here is CSALWATRNTIYF. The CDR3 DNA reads TGCAGTGCGCTCTGGGCGACCCGGAACACCATATATTTT.